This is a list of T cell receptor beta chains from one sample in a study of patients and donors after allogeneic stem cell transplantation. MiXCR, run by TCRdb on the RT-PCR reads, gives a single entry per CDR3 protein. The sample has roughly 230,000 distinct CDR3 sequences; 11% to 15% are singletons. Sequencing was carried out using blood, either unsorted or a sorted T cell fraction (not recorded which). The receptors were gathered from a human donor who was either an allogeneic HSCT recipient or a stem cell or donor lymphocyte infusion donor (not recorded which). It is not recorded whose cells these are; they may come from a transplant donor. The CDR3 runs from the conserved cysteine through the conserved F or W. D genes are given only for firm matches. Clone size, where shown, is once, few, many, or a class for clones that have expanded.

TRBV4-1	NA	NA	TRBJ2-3	TGCGCCAGCAGCCAAGATCTCCAACCGGGACTCCGAAACACAGATACGCAGTATTTT	CASSQDLQPGLRNTDTQYF
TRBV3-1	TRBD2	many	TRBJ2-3	TGTGCCAGCAGCAAAATTAGCGGGGTGGCAGATACGCAGTATTTT	CASSKISGVADTQYF
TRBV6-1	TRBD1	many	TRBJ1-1	TGTGCCAGCATCCCGGACAGGTCCACTGAAGCTTTCTTT	CASIPDRSTEAFF
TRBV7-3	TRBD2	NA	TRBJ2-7	TGTGCCAGCAGCCGGGAGGCTAGCGGGTTCGAGCAGTACTTC	CASSREASGFEQYF
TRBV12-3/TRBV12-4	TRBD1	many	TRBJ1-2	TGTGCCAGCACCCGAAGGACAGGCGGAAAAATCTATGGCTACACCTTC	CASTRRTGGKIYGYTF
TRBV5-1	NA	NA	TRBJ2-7	TGCGCCAGCAGCGACCGGGAACAGAGCTCCTACGAGCAGTACTTC	CASSDREQSSYEQYF
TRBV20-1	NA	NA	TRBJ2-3	TGCAGTGCTCCGGACAGAAGCACAGATACGCAGTATTTT	CSAPDRSTDTQYF
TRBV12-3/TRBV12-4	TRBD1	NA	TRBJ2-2	TGTGCCAGCAGTTTGGGGCAGGGGGCTGACACCGGGGAGCTGTTTTTT	CASSLGQGADTGELFF
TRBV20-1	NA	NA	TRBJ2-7	TGCAGTGCAAACGGTCCGTACGAGCAGTACTTC	CSANGPYEQYF
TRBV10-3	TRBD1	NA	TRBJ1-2	TGTGCCATCAGTGGTTCCAGACAGGGGCCTAACTATGGCTACACCTTC	CAISGSRQGPNYGYTF
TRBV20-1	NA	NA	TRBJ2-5	TGCAGTGCTAGAGCCCTAGGCGGGGCCCAAGAGACCCAGTACTTC	CSARALGGAQETQYF
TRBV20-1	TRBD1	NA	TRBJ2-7	TGCAGTGCTAGAGGTCGGACAGGGGGCTCCTACGAGCAGTACTTC	CSARGRTGGSYEQYF
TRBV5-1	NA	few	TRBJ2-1	TGCGCCAGCAGCTCTGTGACTAGTCGCGAGCAGTTCTTC	CASSSVTSREQFF
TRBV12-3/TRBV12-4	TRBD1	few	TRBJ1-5	TGTGCCAGCAGCACCCAGGGGGCCGGGAATCAGCCCCAGCATTTT	CASSTQGAGNQPQHF
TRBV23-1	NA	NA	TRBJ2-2	TGCGCCAGCAGTCAATCAGATTGGACGGCCGAGAACACCGGGGAGCTGTTTTTT	CASSQSDWTAENTGELFF
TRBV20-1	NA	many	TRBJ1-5	TGCAGTGCTAGGGACGCCCGGGACATTACAATGGGGAGCAATCAGCCCCAGCATTTT	CSARDARDITMGSNQPQHF